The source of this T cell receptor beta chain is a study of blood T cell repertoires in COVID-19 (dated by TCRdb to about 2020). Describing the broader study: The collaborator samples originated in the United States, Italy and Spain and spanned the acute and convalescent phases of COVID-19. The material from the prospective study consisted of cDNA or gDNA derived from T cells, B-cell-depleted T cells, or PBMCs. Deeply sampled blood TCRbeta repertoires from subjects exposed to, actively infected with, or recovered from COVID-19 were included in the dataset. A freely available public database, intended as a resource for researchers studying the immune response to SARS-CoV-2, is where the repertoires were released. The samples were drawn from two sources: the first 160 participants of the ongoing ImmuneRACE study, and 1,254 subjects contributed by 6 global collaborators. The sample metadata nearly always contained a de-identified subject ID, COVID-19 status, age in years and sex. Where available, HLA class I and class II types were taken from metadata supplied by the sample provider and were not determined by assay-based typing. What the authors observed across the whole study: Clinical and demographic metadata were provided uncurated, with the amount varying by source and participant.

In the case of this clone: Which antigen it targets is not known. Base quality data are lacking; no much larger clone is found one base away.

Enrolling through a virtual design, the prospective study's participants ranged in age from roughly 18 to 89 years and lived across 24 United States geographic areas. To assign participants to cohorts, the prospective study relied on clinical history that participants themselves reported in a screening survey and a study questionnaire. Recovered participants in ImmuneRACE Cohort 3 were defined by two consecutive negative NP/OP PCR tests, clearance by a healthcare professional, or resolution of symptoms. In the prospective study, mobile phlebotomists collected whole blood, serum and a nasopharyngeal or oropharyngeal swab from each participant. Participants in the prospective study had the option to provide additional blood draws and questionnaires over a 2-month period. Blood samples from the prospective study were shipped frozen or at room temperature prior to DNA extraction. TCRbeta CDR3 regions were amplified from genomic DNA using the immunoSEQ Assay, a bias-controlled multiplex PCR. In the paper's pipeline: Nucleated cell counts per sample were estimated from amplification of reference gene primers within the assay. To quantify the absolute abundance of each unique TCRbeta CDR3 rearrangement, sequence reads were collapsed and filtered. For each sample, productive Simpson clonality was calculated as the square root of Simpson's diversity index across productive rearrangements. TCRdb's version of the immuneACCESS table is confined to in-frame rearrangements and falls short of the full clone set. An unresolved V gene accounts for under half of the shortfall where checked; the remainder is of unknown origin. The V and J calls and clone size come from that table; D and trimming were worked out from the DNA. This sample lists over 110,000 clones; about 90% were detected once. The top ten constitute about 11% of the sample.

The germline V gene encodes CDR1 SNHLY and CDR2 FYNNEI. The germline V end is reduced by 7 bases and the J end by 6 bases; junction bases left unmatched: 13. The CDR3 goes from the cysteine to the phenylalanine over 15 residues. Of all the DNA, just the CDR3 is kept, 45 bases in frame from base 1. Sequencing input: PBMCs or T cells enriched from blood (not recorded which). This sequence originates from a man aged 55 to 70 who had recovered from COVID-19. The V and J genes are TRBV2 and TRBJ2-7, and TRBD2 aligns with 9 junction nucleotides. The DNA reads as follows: TGTGCCAGCAATGGGGCGGGAGGGGCCCTGGGCGAGCAGTACTTC. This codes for CASNGAGGALGEQYF. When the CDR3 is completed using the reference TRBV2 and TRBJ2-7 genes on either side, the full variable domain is EPEVTQTPSHQVTQMGQEVILRCVPISNHLYFYWYRQILGQKVEFLVSFYNNEISEKSEIFDDQFSVERPDGSNFTLKIRSTKLEDSAMYFCASNGAGGALGEQYFGPGTRLTVT.